Each of the 8 T cell receptor beta chains below was sequenced from the same sample in a study of PD-1 blockade in classical Hodgkin lymphoma. Data came from immunoSEQ multiplex PCR; TCRdb stores just in-frame clones and leaves some out. Among 20,000 or so clones, about four fifths were seen once, and the ten largest hold roughly 15%. Every one of the patients relapsed after autologous stem cell transplantation (brentuximab vedotin exposure was variable). The specimen comprised peripheral blood mononuclear cells (PBMCs), sampled before the second cycle of nivolumab. The origin of the receptors is a human donor with classical Hodgkin lymphoma.

This chain connects TRBV6-1 to TRBJ2-2, with a weak D call TRBD2 (6 bases). Germline CDR1 and CDR2: MNHNS and SASEGT. The CDR3 runs 14 residues. The ends were cut back, 3 bases at V and 6 bases at J, with 11 bases in the middle. The CDR3 region has the DNA TGTGCCAGCAGTGAGGAGGGCCTCGCCGGGGAGCTGTTTTTT. It yields the protein CASSEEGLAGELFF.

The chain recombines TRBV5-1 with TRBJ2-6; 7 bases are shared with TRBD1. V was clipped by 3 bases and J by 2 bases; unmatched bases: 8. The CDR3 covers 17 residues. Germline V gene data show CDR1 as SGHRS and CDR2 as YFSETQ. The CDR3 coding sequence is TGCGCCAGCAGCTGGGGGTCAGGGGGTGCTGGGGCCAACGTCCTGACTTTC. This translates into CASSWGSGGAGANVLTF.

The rearrangement joins TRBV29-1 to TRBJ1-2, with D maybe TRBD1 (5 bases). Looked up from germline, CDR1 is SQVTM and CDR2 is ANQGSEA. This CDR3 spans 15 amino acids. V was clipped by 1 base and J by 4 bases, with 16 bases between them. The CDR3 here is CSVEGRETAGYGYTF. The CDR3 DNA follows: TGCAGCGTTGAAGGAAGGGAGACAGCAGGCTATGGCTACACCTTC.

The rearrangement joins TRBV5-6 to TRBJ2-5, with D possibly matching TRBD2 (6 bases). From germline, CDR1 is SGHDT and CDR2 YYEEEE. V lost 0 bases to trimming and J lost 3 bases, with 24 bases between them. The CDR3 consists of 19 residues. The CDR3 DNA follows: TGTGCCAGCAGCTTGGGATGGGCTAGCGCTCGACGAACTGAAGAGACCCAGTACTTC. Its protein is CASSLGWASARRTEETQYF.

In this sample, this clone turned up once. The V call is TRBV10-3, the J call TRBJ1-4, with D maybe TRBD1 (5 bases). The germline gives CDR1 ENHRY, CDR2 SYGVKD. The V end lost 4 bases, the J end lost 7 bases, and 7 bases lay between the germline ends. This CDR3 contains 12 residues. The CDR3 spells CAISVGGEKLFF. CDR3 sequence (DNA): TGTGCCATCAGTGTGGGGGGTGAAAAACTGTTTTTT.

The chain is built from TRBV11-2 and TRBJ2-5; no definite D call. The V gene lost 5 bases and the J gene lost 3 bases, with 22 bases spanning the gap. Per the germline V gene, CDR1 is SGHAT and CDR2 is FQNNGV. The CDR3 is made up of 17 amino acids. This chain's CDR3 is CASSHTPVLVGKETQYF. Written as DNA, the CDR3 is TGTGCCAGCAGCCATACCCCCGTGCTAGTGGGGAAAGAGACCCAGTACTTC.

The chain combines TRBV6-6 with TRBJ2-7, with 7 positions matching TRBD1. The CDR3 totals 15 residues. Germline values: CDR1 MNHNY, CDR2 SVGAGI (reference sequence). After removal of 6 bases from V and 3 bases from J, the junction contained 11 bases not matched to a gene. The CDR3 region is CASRDRVRSGYEQYV. The CDR3 coding sequence is TGTGCCAGCAGAGACAGGGTTCGGTCGGGCTACGAGCAGTACGTC.

The chain carries TRBV12-5 and TRBJ2-3; perhaps TRBD2 as D (6 bases). Germline-derived CDR1 and CDR2 are LGHNT and FRNRAP. V lost 6 bases and J lost 4, with 14 bases in between. The CDR3 spans 14 residues. CDR3 nucleotides: TGTGCTAGTGGACGCTCCCTAGCGCCAGATACGCAGTATTTT. Protein: CASGRSLAPDTQYF.